Listed here are 22 T cell receptor beta chains from one sample, sequenced in a study of blood T cell repertoires in COVID-19. TCRdb's copy holds only in-frame clones and misses some; the assay was immunoSEQ multiplex PCR. The table has 110,000 or so clones, 70% to 90% seen once. The sample comprised peripheral blood. These receptor sequences come from a human donor in a cohort sampled during active COVID-19.

CDR3 amino acids: CASSDQRDRGYGYTF. The CDR3 DNA is TGTGCCAGCAGTGACCAAAGGGACAGGGGCTATGGCTACACCTTC. The chain has TRBV2 and TRBJ1-2, with 10 bases aligning to TRBD1. With 3 bases clipped from V and 4 bases from J, the junction kept 5 bases outside the gene matches. The CDR3 has 15 amino acids. The V gene's germline CDR1 is SNHLY and CDR2 FYNNEI.

The CDR3 loop reads CASGRQGYLWPQHF. CDR3 bases: TGTGCCAGCGGAAGACAGGGGTACCTTTGGCCCCAGCATTTT. The chain carries TRBV27 and TRBJ1-5; 8 bases fit TRBD1. CDR1 is MNHEY and CDR2 is SMNVEV in the germline V gene (reference sequence). This CDR3 is built from 14 residues. Germline trimming cut 8 bases from V and 9 bases from J; bases unmatched to any gene: 12.

The chain joins TRBV27 to TRBJ2-7, with D possibly matching TRBD1 (6 bases). The germline V and J ends were trimmed by 8 bases and 3 bases, with 11 bases remaining between them. The CDR3 is made up of 12 amino acids. Germline CDR1 and CDR2: MNHEY and SMNVEV (reference sequence). CDR3 in amino acids: CASGQSHYEQYF. The CDR3 DNA is TGTGCCAGCGGACAGAGCCACTACGAGCAGTACTTC.

This chain connects TRBV27 to TRBJ1-6, with 7 nucleotides matching TRBD1. The CDR3 contains 15 residues. The V and J ends lost 2 bases and 4 bases, in that order; junction bases with no gene match: 2. The germline V gene encodes CDR1 MNHEY and CDR2 SMNVEV (reference sequence). CDR3 DNA sequence: TGTGCCAGCAGTTTAACAGGGGATTATAATTCACCCCTCCACTTT. It codes for CASSLTGDYNSPLHF.

The count of this clone is one. V and J are TRBV5-1 and TRBJ2-1, with 8 bases identical to TRBD1. Germline V gives CDR1 SGHRS, CDR2 YFSETQ. Losses at the gene ends were 3 bases for V and 8 bases for J; bases not matched to a gene: 7. There are 14 residues in the CDR3. CDR3 residues: CASSSDRADDEQFF. CDR3 nucleotide sequence: TGCGCCAGCAGCTCGGACAGGGCTGATGATGAGCAGTTCTTC. The full variable domain, completed using reference TRBV5-1 and TRBJ2-1, is KAGVTQTPRYLIKTRGQQVTLSCSPISGHRSVSWYQQTPGQGLQFLFEYFSETQRNKGNFPGRFSGRQFSNSRSEMNVSTLELGDSALYLCASSSDRADDEQFFGPGTRLTVL.

This clone was observed once. The V and J genes are TRBV6-5 and TRBJ1-2; D might be TRBD1 (5 bases). The CDR3 runs to 12 residues. The V and J ends lost 7 bases and 8 bases respectively, with 14 bases between them. Germline V lookup: CDR1 MNHEY, CDR2 SVGAGI. CDR3 DNA: TGTGCCAGCACCTCAGGGCTTTGGGGCTACACCTTC. Translating gives CASTSGLWGYTF.

This rearrangement joins TRBV20-1 to TRBJ2-1; possibly TRBD2 for D (5 bases). This CDR3 contains 14 residues. Per the germline V gene, CDR1 is DFQATT and CDR2 is SNEGSKA (reference sequence). V lost 3 bases and J 1 base, leaving 10 bases between the germline ends. CDR3 in amino acids: CSASGSGSYNEQFF. Here the CDR3 DNA reads TGCAGTGCTAGTGGGTCGGGGTCCTACAATGAGCAGTTCTTC.

V usage is TRBV19 and J usage is TRBJ1-2, with a weak D call TRBD1 (5 bases). Trimming removed 4 bases at V and 6 bases at J, with 24 bases between. Per the germline V gene, CDR1 is LNHDA and CDR2 is SQIVND (reference sequence). This CDR3 contains 17 residues. CDR3 nucleotides: TGTGCCAGTAGTAGGGATTCTCTCACCTTAGGGGTTAATGGCTACACCTTC. Amino acids: CASSRDSLTLGVNGYTF.

The chain has TRBV5-4 and TRBJ1-2, with TRBD1 identical over 10 bases. The CDR3 has 13 residues. Germline V gene lookup returns CDR1 SGHNT and CDR2 YYREEE (reference sequence). V dropped 4 bases and J dropped 4; count of bases not matched to a gene: 1. The CDR3 here is CASSRDRGYGYTF. CDR3 bases: TGTGCCAGCAGCCGGGACAGGGGCTATGGCTACACCTTC.

As regards this clone: The sample has other DNA sequences that encode this CDR3 too. V usage is TRBV29-1 and J usage is TRBJ1-1, with D unresolved. From germline, CDR1 is SQVTM and CDR2 ANQGSEA. The V end was cut by 8 bases, the J end by 3 bases, with 13 bases between. The CDR3 consists of 12 residues. The CDR3 DNA follows: TGCAGCACGAAGTCCGGGTACACTGAAGCTTTCTTT. Its protein product is CSTKSGYTEAFF.

The gene calls are TRBV5-1 and TRBJ2-2, with 10 bases aligning to TRBD1. Trimming removed 0 bases from V and 4 bases from J; junction bases left unmatched: 3. The CDR3 contains 16 residues. Germline V lookup: CDR1 SGHRS, CDR2 YFSETQ. In nucleotides, the CDR3 is TGCGCCAGCAGCTTGGAGACAGGGGGCCTCACCGGGGAGCTGTTTTTT. Its protein product is CASSLETGGLTGELFF.

V is TRBV7-9 and J is TRBJ1-1; D remains ambiguous. The germline gives CDR1 SEHNR, CDR2 FQNEAQ (reference sequence). The V gene lost 5 bases and the J gene lost 7 bases, with 23 bases spanning the gap. CDR3 size: 16 residues. For the CDR3, the DNA is TGTGCCAGCAGCCAGAACTATCTTCGGGGAAGGAATGAAGCTTTCTTT. Its translation is CASSQNYLRGRNEAFF.

The CDR3 DNA sequence: TGTGCTAGTGGACCGCCGGGTGCCCCCAACACTGAAGCTTTCTTT. This translates into CASGPPGAPNTEAFF. V gene TRBV12-5 combines with J gene TRBJ1-1; D remains ambiguous. Trimming took 6 bases from V and 2 from J, leaving 16 bases between them. This CDR3 contains 15 residues. Germline V gene data show CDR1 as LGHNT and CDR2 as FRNRAP.

This clone was seen a handful of times. This chain uses TRBV12-5 with TRBJ1-5; D is ambiguous. Germline CDR1 and CDR2: LGHNT and FRNRAP. This CDR3 is 14 amino acids long. The V end lost 2 bases, the J end lost 7 bases, and 12 bases lay between the germline ends. The CDR3 reads CASGLSRVAQPQHF. The CDR3 DNA is TGTGCTAGTGGTTTGAGCCGGGTAGCCCAGCCCCAGCATTTT.

The chain employs TRBV28 and TRBJ1-5; no reliable D call. Deletions cut 3 bases from V and 6 bases from J, with 6 bases between. Germline loops: CDR1 MDHEN, CDR2 SYDVKM. The CDR3 has 12 residues. This CDR3 is CASSLTSQPQHF. The DNA of the CDR3 is TGTGCCAGCAGTTTGACAAGTCAGCCCCAGCATTTT.

DNA of the CDR3: TGTGCCAGCAGCCCGATGGCCACTGGAAACACCATATATTTT. Its translation is CASSPMATGNTIYF. The chain uses TRBV7-8 and TRBJ1-3; no definite D call. CDR3 length: 14 amino acids. V was clipped by 5 bases and J by 2 bases, with 10 bases between them. Germline V lookup: CDR1 SGHVS, CDR2 FQNEAQ.

The chain combines TRBV7-9 with TRBJ1-2; D uncertain. The CDR3 spans 15 residues. Germline CDR1 SEHNR, CDR2 FQNEAQ (reference sequence). The V end lost 1 base, the J end lost 4 bases, and 13 bases lay between the germline ends. CDR3 sequence (DNA): TGTGCCAGCAGCTTAGACTTCACGTATCCCTATGGCTACACCTTC. Translating gives CASSLDFTYPYGYTF.

The chain employs TRBV5-1 and TRBJ1-1; a possible D gene is TRBD1 (6 bases). V gave up 4 bases and J gave up 0 bases, with 13 bases separating them. The V gene's germline CDR1 is SGHRS and CDR2 YFSETQ. This CDR3 spans 15 amino acids. For the CDR3, the DNA is TGCGCCAGCAGCACTGCAGGGGACCTGAACACTGAAGCTTTCTTT. This codes for CASSTAGDLNTEAFF.

V is TRBV12-5 and J is TRBJ2-5, with D hard to call. CDR3 length: 11 amino acids. Germline lookup yields CDR1 LGHNT and CDR2 FRNRAP. V lost 10 bases to trimming and J lost 1 base, with 7 bases between them. CDR3 sequence (DNA): TGTGCTACTAGTCTCCAAGAGACCCAGTACTTC. Residues: CATSLQETQYF. The full variable domain, rest sourced from reference TRBV12-5 and TRBJ2-5, is DARVTQTPRHKVTEMGQEVTMRCQPILGHNTVFWYRQTMMQGLELLAYFRNRAPLDDSGMPKDRFSAEMPDATLATLKIQPSEPRDSAVYFCATSLQETQYFGPGTRLLVL.

The chain employs TRBV7-2 and TRBJ2-5, with 15 bases lining up with TRBD2. Germline V gives CDR1 SGHTA, CDR2 FQGNSA. This CDR3 spans 16 amino acids. V lost 5 bases and J lost 4; bases outside the gene matches: 5. CDR3 nucleotides: TGTGCCAGCAGCGCAGGACTAGCGGGAGGGCGAGAGACCCAGTACTTC. Translated, it gives CASSAGLAGGRETQYF.

This rearrangement joins TRBV19 to TRBJ1-6, with TRBD1 matching 10 bases. From germline, CDR1 is LNHDA and CDR2 SQIVND (reference sequence). The junction had 19 bases not matched to a gene; V was cut back by 7 bases and J by 10 bases. CDR3 length: 18 residues. In nucleotides, the CDR3 is TGTGCCAGTAAAGAGGTGACAGGGGGCCTAGGGGATCCCTCACCCCTCCACTTT. This codes for CASKEVTGGLGDPSPLHF.

The V and J genes are TRBV7-6 and TRBJ1-5; D is unclear. Trimming took 5 bases from V and 4 from J, leaving 12 bases between them. CDR1 is SGHVS and CDR2 is FNYEAQ in the germline V gene. The CDR3 has 14 amino acids. CDR3 region: CASSQDGRNQPQHF. DNA for the CDR3: TGTGCCAGCAGCCAGGACGGGAGAAATCAGCCCCAGCATTTT.